Below, 30 T cell receptor beta chains from the same sample are listed, as sequenced in a study of blood T cell repertoires in COVID-19. TCRdb's table, derived via immunoSEQ multiplex PCR, lists solely in-frame clones and lacks some. The sample lists tens of thousands of clones, approximately 82% occurring once. Sequenced: peripheral blood. The receptors shown here come from a man older than 75 with active or convalescent COVID-19.

The rearrangement joins TRBV21-1 to TRBJ2-7; the DNA was not used to check the table's D call, TRBD1. TRBV21-1 is listed as a pseudogene. The CDR3 is 15 residues long. CDR3 in DNA: TGTGCCAGCGGGCCGGGACAGTGCTTCTCCTACGAGCAGTACTTC. Amino acids: CASGPGQCFSYEQYF.

This clone has more than one count but fewer than ten. V usage is TRBV7-9 and J usage is TRBJ2-6, with 12 bases matching TRBD1. V trimming: 5 bases; J trimming: 0 bases; junction bases outside the gene matches: 5. This CDR3 spans 18 amino acids. Germline V lookup: CDR1 SEHNR, CDR2 FQNEAQ (reference sequence). The CDR3 DNA follows: TGTGCCAGCAGCCCGGGACAGGGGGCCGTCTCTGGGGCCAACGTCCTGACTTTC. Its protein product is CASSPGQGAVSGANVLTF.

The CDR3 DNA sequence: TGCGCCAGCAGTCCGGCAGGCCCCATGAACACTGAAGCTTTCTTT. Translating gives CASSPAGPMNTEAFF. This chain connects TRBV5-1 to TRBJ1-1; no definite D call. The CDR3 spans 15 residues. The V end lost 5 bases, the J end lost 0 bases, and 14 bases lay between the germline ends. CDR1 and CDR2 (germline): SGHRS, YFSETQ.

The chain couples TRBV15 to TRBJ2-2; TRBD1 matches at 8 bases. The CDR3 spans 15 residues. The trim removed 6 bases at V and 3 bases at J, leaving 6 bases unmatched. Germline CDR1 and CDR2: LNHNV and YYDKDF (reference sequence). The CDR3 nucleotides read TGTGCCACCAGGATGGACAGGGAAGACACCGGGGAGCTGTTTTTT. Its protein product is CATRMDREDTGELFF.

V is TRBV4-1 and J is TRBJ2-1, with D possibly matching TRBD1 (5 bases). The V gene lost 1 base and the J gene lost 5 bases, with 18 bases spanning the gap. The CDR3 spans 17 residues. Germline V gene data show CDR1 as MGHRA and CDR2 as YSYEKL. The chain's CDR3 is CASSQGDTFRTNNEQFF. DNA of the CDR3: TGCGCCAGCAGCCAAGGGGATACGTTTAGGACAAACAATGAGCAGTTCTTC.

This chain links TRBV10-2 with TRBJ2-2, with 10 bases matching TRBD2. CDR1 and CDR2 from the germline V gene are WSHSY and SAAADI. The CDR3 extends over 15 amino acids. J was trimmed by 3 bases and V by 8 bases; bases with no gene match: 6. As DNA, the CDR3 is TGCGCCAGCCTTGCTAGCGGGAGTCACACCGGGGAGCTGTTTTTT. It is translated as CASLASGSHTGELFF.

The chain carries TRBV5-1 and TRBJ2-7, with D possibly TRBD1 on 6 matching bases. Trimming shortened V by 0 bases and J by 6 bases, and 13 bases separated the two germline ends. The CDR3 is 14 amino acids. Germline V gene data show CDR1 as SGHRS and CDR2 as YFSETQ. This CDR3 reads CASSLEPSRGEQYF. The CDR3 DNA sequence: TGCGCCAGCAGCTTGGAACCGTCCAGGGGCGAGCAGTACTTC.

There are a few counts of this clone. V and J are TRBV28 and TRBJ1-5; D gene unclear. The germline CDR1 and CDR2 sequences are MDHEN and SYDVKM. V was pared by 6 bases and J by 0 bases, with 9 bases between. The CDR3 is made up of 14 amino acids. CDR3 nucleotides: TGTGCCAGCAGACCAAGAGATAGCAATCAGCCCCAGCATTTT. Translation: CASRPRDSNQPQHF.

The chain has TRBV29-1 and TRBJ1-1; 7 positions match TRBD1. This CDR3 is built from 10 residues. Germline V CDR1 and CDR2: SQVTM, ANQGSEA. The junction had 6 bases not matched to a gene; V was cut back by 6 bases and J by 11 bases. The chain's CDR3 is CSVEAGGAFF. CDR3 in DNA: TGCAGCGTCGAGGCAGGGGGGGCTTTCTTT.

The gene calls are TRBV9 and TRBJ1-2; 7 nucleotides line up with TRBD1. The V segment lost 0 bases and the J segment 5 bases; nucleotides outside the gene matches: 1. The germline CDR1 and CDR2 sequences are SGDLS and YYNGEE. The CDR3 spans 13 residues. CDR3 sequence reads: CASSVGRGYGYTF. CDR3 nucleotides: TGTGCCAGCAGCGTAGGCAGGGGGTATGGCTACACCTTC.

The chain has TRBV11-2 and TRBJ2-7; TRBD1 aligns across 9 bases. Germline V CDR1 and CDR2: SGHAT, FQNNGV. V shed 1 base, J shed 3 bases, and the junction held 4 bases outside the gene matches. The CDR3 is 15 residues long. This CDR3 is CASSLGSGQGYEQYF. The CDR3 DNA reads TGTGCCAGCAGCTTAGGCTCGGGACAGGGCTACGAGCAGTACTTC.

This clone appeared a few times. The CDR3 region has the DNA TGTGCCAGCAGTTTAACAGGGCCTGGAAACACCATATATTTT. The encoded protein is CASSLTGPGNTIYF. The V and J genes are TRBV7-9 and TRBJ1-3; TRBD1 might be the D (6 bases). Trimming left V 6 bases short and J 2 bases short, with 11 bases between. The CDR3 covers 14 residues. Germline V gene lookup returns CDR1 SEHNR and CDR2 FQNEAQ (reference sequence). The full variable domain, with the rest looked up from reference TRBV7-9 and TRBJ1-3, is DTGVSQNPRHKITKRGQNVTFRCDPISEHNRLYWYRQTLGQGPEFLTYFQNEAQLEKSRLLSDRFSAERPKGSFSTLEIQRTEQGDSAMYLCASSLTGPGNTIYFGEGSWLTVV.

V and J are TRBV12-5 and TRBJ2-7; the D gene is possibly TRBD1 (6 bases). V shed 2 bases and J shed 4 bases, with 24 bases lying between them. Germline loops: CDR1 LGHNT, CDR2 FRNRAP. The CDR3 loop spans 18 amino acids. This CDR3 reads CASGLPRWGQGLYYEQYF. The CDR3 DNA follows: TGTGCTAGTGGTTTGCCACGGTGGGGGCAAGGCCTGTATTACGAGCAGTACTTC.

The chain carries TRBV7-9 and TRBJ2-7, with D possibly TRBD1 on 5 matching bases. V lost 4 bases and J 6 bases, leaving 13 bases between the germline ends. This CDR3 has 13 residues. Germline loops: CDR1 SEHNR, CDR2 FQNEAQ (reference sequence). CDR3 protein: CASSSSGPGEQYF. The CDR3 DNA is TGTGCCAGCAGCTCATCAGGGCCCGGCGAGCAGTACTTC.

The rearrangement joins TRBV19 to TRBJ2-1; 8 bases map to TRBD2. Trimming removed 3 bases from V and 5 bases from J; junction bases left unmatched: 6. CDR3 size: 15 residues. CDR1 and CDR2 (germline): LNHDA, SQIVND (reference sequence). Here the CDR3 reads CASSIRGLGHNEQFF. In nucleotides, the CDR3 is TGTGCCAGTAGTATTAGGGGACTAGGCCACAATGAGCAGTTCTTC.

The chain uses TRBV5-4 and TRBJ2-6, with D perhaps matching TRBD1 (6 bases). The CDR3 is made up of 15 amino acids. Looked up from germline, CDR1 is SGHNT and CDR2 is YYREEE (reference sequence). V dropped 4 bases and J dropped 2 bases, with 10 bases sitting between them. CDR3 residues: CASSPRGPGANVLTF. In nucleotides, the CDR3 is TGTGCCAGCAGCCCCAGGGGACCTGGGGCCAACGTCCTGACTTTC.

This clone was recorded only once. The V gene is TRBV6-1, the J gene TRBJ2-7, with D uncertain. The CDR3 is made up of 14 amino acids. V shed 1 base and J shed 1 base, with 8 bases lying between them. CDR1 and CDR2 (germline): MNHNS, SASEGT. This CDR3 reads CASSEGSVSYEQYF. The CDR3 DNA reads as TGTGCCAGCAGTGAAGGGAGCGTTTCCTACGAGCAGTACTTC.

The chain recombines TRBV25-1 with TRBJ2-5, with TRBD1 matching over 7 bases. In germline, CDR1 is MGHDK, CDR2 SYGVNS. This CDR3 region has 14 residues. V was clipped by 5 bases and J by 1 base; unmatched bases: 4. The CDR3 DNA reads as TGTGCCAGCAGTCCGGGACAGATCCAAGAGACCCAGTACTTC. Translated: CASSPGQIQETQYF.

V is TRBV4-1 and J is TRBJ2-1; 7 bases line up with TRBD2. This CDR3 has 16 amino acids. V shed 0 bases and J 8 bases; nucleotides not matched to a gene: 10. Germline CDR1 MGHRA, CDR2 YSYEKL. The CDR3 loop reads CASSQEGSGISDEQFF. The CDR3 region has the DNA TGCGCCAGCAGCCAAGAAGGCAGCGGGATTTCGGATGAGCAGTTCTTC.

The CDR3 sequence is CSATISYEQYF. CDR3 sequence (DNA): TGCAGTGCTACCATTAGCTACGAGCAGTACTTC. This chain links TRBV20-1 with TRBJ2-7; D not resolved. This CDR3 comprises 11 residues. Trimming stripped 4 bases from V and 3 bases from J, with 7 bases between. Germline CDR1 DFQATT, CDR2 SNEGSKA (reference sequence).

The chain employs TRBV20-1 and TRBJ2-3, with TRBD2 identical over 7 bases. Germline values: CDR1 DFQATT, CDR2 SNEGSKA (reference sequence). Trimming at V came to 0 bases and at J to 12 bases, leaving 3 bases not matched to a gene. The CDR3 has 11 amino acids. CDR3 coding DNA: TGCAGTGCTAGAGAGGGAGGGACCCAGTATTTT. It yields the protein CSAREGGTQYF.

The chain carries TRBV29-1 and TRBJ2-1; 8 nucleotides align to TRBD2. This CDR3 comprises 13 residues. Trimming at V came to 7 bases and at J to 6 bases, leaving 8 bases not matched to a gene. CDR1 SQVTM and CDR2 ANQGSEA come from the germline V gene. CDR3 amino acids: CSANGRGGNEQFF. Here the CDR3 DNA reads TGCAGCGCCAACGGACGGGGGGGCAATGAGCAGTTCTTC.

This clone is a singleton in its sample. The chain is built from TRBV7-2 and TRBJ2-3; D gene unclear. CDR3 length: 15 residues. V lost 3 bases to trimming and J lost 1 base, with 11 bases between them. Germline assignment: CDR1 SGHTA and CDR2 FQGNSA. The CDR3 is CASSLGLRGTDTQYF. DNA of the CDR3: TGTGCCAGCAGCTTGGGTCTTCGGGGCACAGATACGCAGTATTTT.

The chain joins TRBV20-1 to TRBJ2-7, with D maybe TRBD1 (5 bases). This CDR3 region has 16 residues. V lost 3 bases, J lost 0 bases, and 18 bases lay in between. Germline assignment: CDR1 DFQATT and CDR2 SNEGSKA (reference sequence). The CDR3 loop reads CSASGRVGPISYEQYF. The DNA of the CDR3 is TGCAGTGCTAGTGGTCGGGTGGGGCCCATCTCCTACGAGCAGTACTTC.

The rearrangement uses TRBV11-2 and TRBJ2-1; TRBD2 agrees at 11 bases. Per germline, CDR1 SGHAT and CDR2 FQNNGV. The CDR3 has 18 amino acids. Trimming at V came to 3 bases and at J to 2 bases, leaving 9 bases not matched to a gene. In nucleotides, the CDR3 is TGTGCCAGCAGCTTCTTAACTAGCGGGGGTCGGGCCTACAATGAGCAGTTCTTC. Its translation is CASSFLTSGGRAYNEQFF.

This chain's CDR3 is CASSDTRDQPQHF. For the CDR3, the DNA is TGTGCCAGCAGTGATACGAGGGATCAGCCCCAGCATTTT. The chain employs TRBV2 and TRBJ1-5; unclear D gene. Germline CDR1 is SNHLY and CDR2 is FYNNEI. Trimming cost V 3 bases and J 5 bases, with 8 bases left between them. There are 13 residues in the CDR3. Full variable domain (missing parts from reference TRBV2 and TRBJ1-5): EPEVTQTPSHQVTQMGQEVILRCVPISNHLYFYWYRQILGQKVEFLVSFYNNEISEKSEIFDDQFSVERPDGSNFTLKIRSTKLEDSAMYFCASSDTRDQPQHFGDGTRLSIL.

The genes are TRBV3-1 (or the pseudogene TRBV3-2) and TRBJ2-5, with TRBD1 as a possible D gene (6 bases). Germline-derived CDR1 and CDR2 are LGHDT and YNNKEL (reference sequence). The CDR3 covers 11 residues. Trimming took 6 bases from V and 9 from J, leaving 11 bases between them. In nucleotides, the CDR3 is TGTGCCAGCAGGCGCGAGGGGGCCCAGTACTTC. Protein product: CASRREGAQYF.

The V call is TRBV18, the J call TRBJ1-5; D not certain. CDR1 and CDR2 (germline): KGHSH, LQKENI. The CDR3 sequence is 14 residues long. Between the trimmed V and J ends, which lost 3 bases and 0 bases, there was a span of 6 bases. The CDR3 protein is CASSPSSSNQPQHF. The CDR3 nucleotides read TGTGCCAGCTCACCTTCGTCTAGCAATCAGCCCCAGCATTTT.

The chain has TRBV15 and TRBJ2-3; TRBD1 aligns across 7 bases. The germline V gene has CDR1 LNHNV and CDR2 YYDKDF (reference sequence). With 3 bases clipped from V and 2 bases from J, the junction kept 2 bases outside the gene matches. CDR3 length: 14 amino acids. The CDR3 nucleotides are TGTGCCACCAGCAGGGGACAGACCACAGATACGCAGTATTTT. It yields the protein CATSRGQTTDTQYF. The variable domain in full, completed from reference TRBV15 and TRBJ2-3, reads DAMVIQNPRYQVTQFGKPVTLSCSQTLNHNVMYWYQQKSSQAPKLLFHYYDKDFNNEADTPDNFQSRRPNTSFCFLDIRSPGLGDTAMYLCATSRGQTTDTQYFGPGTRLTVL.

The V call is TRBV12-3 or TRBV12-4, the J call TRBJ2-2; D gene unclear. This CDR3 has 12 amino acids. The V and J ends lost 3 bases and 5 bases respectively, with 4 bases between them. DNA of the CDR3: TGTGCCAGCAGTTTCGTGACCGGGGAGCTGTTTTTT. Protein sequence: CASSFVTGELFF.